This entry lists 22 T cell receptor beta chains sequenced from one sample in a study of neurological immune-mediated disorders. MiXCR was run by TCRdb on the 5' RACE reads, yielding one entry per CDR3 protein. Among 65,000 to 90,000 distinct CDR3 sequences listed, around 3% were seen once. The sequenced sample was PBMCs. These receptors were taken from a woman aged 45-65 years with multiple sclerosis.

This clonotype showed up many times. The chain combines TRBV29-1 with TRBJ2-7; D remains unclear. Trimming took off 0 bases at V and 1 base at J, with 4 bases between the two ends. The CDR3 runs to 12 residues. The germline gives CDR1 SQVTM, CDR2 ANQGSEA. The CDR3 loop reads CSVEDGSYEQYF. In DNA, the CDR3 is TGCAGCGTTGAAGACGGATCCTACGAGCAGTACTTC.

In this sample, this clonotype turned up a few times. A much larger clone lies a single base off, so this may be a read error. This chain links TRBV6-2 or TRBV6-3 with TRBJ1-5; D call uncertain. The CDR3 is 13 amino acids. From germline, CDR1 is MNHEY and CDR2 SVGEGT. V was trimmed by 7 bases and J by 6 bases, leaving 13 bases between them. CDR3 sequence (DNA): TGTGCCAGCACTGGCAAGGGTAGTCAGCCCCAGCATTTT. It translates to CASTGKGSQPQHF.

This clonotype was seen at least ten times. The chain carries TRBV12-3 or TRBV12-4 and TRBJ1-4, with unresolved D. CDR3 length: 15 residues. Trimming shortened V by 2 bases and J by 3 bases, and 10 bases separated the two germline ends. The CDR3 reads CASSLRGTANEKLFF. The CDR3 DNA sequence: TGTGCCAGCAGTTTACGGGGTACAGCTAATGAAAAACTGTTTTTT.

This clonotype was found many times. This sequence joins TRBV2 and TRBJ2-6; D may match TRBD1 or TRBD2 (5 bases each). The CDR3 loop spans 14 amino acids. V lost 10 bases, J lost 0 bases, and 10 bases lay in between. Germline V gene sequence: CDR1 SNHLY, CDR2 FYNNEI. The CDR3 protein is CATQGDSGANVLTF. CDR3 DNA sequence: TGTGCCACTCAGGGAGACTCTGGGGCCAACGTCCTGACTTTC.

This clonotype was found many times. This chain connects TRBV5-1 to TRBJ1-2; TRBD1 matches 7 bases. This CDR3 spans 14 amino acids. V lost 0 bases to trimming and J lost 8 bases; unmatched junction nucleotides: 7. The germline V gene encodes CDR1 SGHRS and CDR2 YFSETQ. This CDR3 reads CASSLGDRTGGYTF. The CDR3 DNA reads as TGCGCCAGCAGCTTGGGGGACAGAACTGGAGGCTACACCTTC.

Ten or more counts support this clonotype. For the CDR3, the DNA is TGTGCCAGCAGCGATTCACGGCTAGCGGCTTTCTACGAGCAGTACTTC. Amino acid sequence: CASSDSRLAAFYEQYF. V is TRBV5-5 and J is TRBJ2-7; 7 positions match TRBD2. The CDR3 sequence is 16 residues long. Per germline, CDR1 SGHKS and CDR2 YYEKEE (reference sequence). Trimming at V came to 4 bases and at J to 3 bases, leaving 13 bases not matched to a gene.

This clonotype has a count of ten or more. This chain uses TRBV10-2 with TRBJ2-2; 9 bases line up with TRBD2. CDR3 size: 15 residues. CDR1 is WSHSY and CDR2 is SAAADI in the germline V gene. J gave up 6 bases and V 7 bases, and 9 bases lay outside the gene matches. The CDR3, as DNA: TGCGCCAGCACTAGACTAGCGGAGGGGTCCGGGGAGCTGTTTTTT. Residues: CASTRLAEGSGELFF.

The chain carries TRBV20-1 and TRBJ2-1, with 7 nucleotides matching TRBD2. Trimming at V came to 2 bases and at J to 3 bases, leaving 4 bases not matched to a gene. The germline V gene has CDR1 DFQATT and CDR2 SNEGSKA (reference sequence). CDR3 size: 14 residues. CDR3 sequence (DNA): TGCAGTGCTAGACTAGCGGACAACTACAATGAGCAGTTCTTC. It encodes CSARLADNYNEQFF.

This clonotype was seen ten or more times. The CDR3 DNA follows: TGCAGCGTTGAGAGGATTCTCACCTACGAGCAGTACTTC. It translates to CSVERILTYEQYF. The chain couples TRBV29-1 to TRBJ2-7; no clear D. Germline CDR1 SQVTM, CDR2 ANQGSEA. V shed 3 bases and J shed 2 bases, with 11 bases lying between them. The CDR3 totals 13 residues.

This clonotype was seen many times. The chain recombines TRBV28 with TRBJ2-3; 8 bases map to TRBD1. This CDR3 has 15 amino acids. Trimming removed 7 bases from V and 0 bases from J; junction bases left unmatched: 6. CDR1 and CDR2 (germline): MDHEN, SYDVKM. The CDR3: CASNLQGASTDTQYF. The CDR3 DNA reads TGTGCCAGCAACCTCCAGGGGGCGAGCACAGATACGCAGTATTTT.

This clonotype was counted ten times or more. This rearrangement joins TRBV5-1 to TRBJ2-5, with D tentatively TRBD1 or TRBD2 (5 bases each). The CDR3 totals 13 residues. V gave up 4 bases and J gave up 5 bases, with 12 bases separating them. Germline lookup yields CDR1 SGHRS and CDR2 YFSETQ. CDR3 protein: CASSPGPEETQYF. Written as DNA, the CDR3 is TGCGCCAGCAGCCCGGGACCCGAGGAGACCCAGTACTTC.

The table lists this clonotype with many counts. This rearrangement joins TRBV20-1 to TRBJ2-5, with 7 bases fitting TRBD1. Germline V gene data show CDR1 as DFQATT and CDR2 as SNEGSKA (reference sequence). V shed 2 bases, J shed 6 bases, and the junction held 9 bases outside the gene matches. This CDR3 has 14 amino acids. DNA for the CDR3: TGCAGTGCTAGAAGCCTCCGGGACAGTAAGACCCAGTACTTC. Encoded protein: CSARSLRDSKTQYF.

This clonotype has at least ten counts. The chain has TRBV10-3 and TRBJ2-4; D not certain. Per the germline V gene, CDR1 is ENHRY and CDR2 is SYGVKD. V was cut by 2 bases and J by 8 bases, with 4 bases left in between. CDR3 length equals 11 residues. The CDR3 reads CAISEGYIQYF. DNA for the CDR3: TGTGCCATCAGTGAGGGGTACATTCAGTACTTC.

At least ten counts were recorded for this clonotype. The rearrangement uses TRBV2 and TRBJ2-1; possible D gene TRBD2, 6 bases. The V gene's germline CDR1 is SNHLY and CDR2 FYNNEI. Trimming pared 6 bases from V and 5 bases from J, leaving 26 bases between. There are 18 residues in the CDR3. The CDR3 region is CASRTPAGAGRKDNEQFF. The CDR3, as DNA: TGTGCCAGCAGAACTCCCGCCGGGGCGGGGCGAAAGGACAATGAGCAGTTCTTC.

The table lists this clonotype with many counts. The V and J genes are TRBV24-1 and TRBJ2-1; 7 nucleotides match TRBD1. The germline gives CDR1 KGHDR, CDR2 SFDVKD. J was trimmed by 6 bases and V by 3 bases; bases with no gene match: 10. The CDR3 is made up of 16 amino acids. In DNA form, the CDR3 reads TGTGCCACCAGTGATCCCGGGACAGCGAGTCGCAATGAGCAGTTCTTC. Translating gives CATSDPGTASRNEQFF.

The table lists this clonotype with many counts. V is TRBV7-9 and J is TRBJ2-5; D ambiguous. Germline V gives CDR1 SEHNR, CDR2 FQNEAQ (reference sequence). With 2 bases removed from V and 2 bases from J, the gap between germline ends came to 12 bases. The CDR3 extends over 15 amino acids. CDR3 amino acids: CASSLRPTVQETQYF. The CDR3 DNA reads TGTGCCAGCAGCTTAAGGCCGACGGTTCAAGAGACCCAGTACTTC.

This clonotype showed up many times. The CDR3 spells CASSEQGITDTQYF. As DNA, the CDR3 is TGTGCCAGCAGTGAACAGGGTATCACAGATACGCAGTATTTT. The chain combines TRBV6-1 with TRBJ2-3; weak D call: TRBD1 (5 bases). From germline, CDR1 is MNHNS and CDR2 SASEGT. Trimming took off 2 bases at V and 2 bases at J, with 8 bases between the two ends. The CDR3 has 14 residues.

This clonotype was counted many times. The V gene is TRBV5-1, the J gene TRBJ1-2; no clear D gene. The CDR3 loop spans 15 amino acids. Per germline, CDR1 SGHRS and CDR2 YFSETQ. With 2 bases removed from V and 0 bases from J, the gap between germline ends came to 11 bases. In DNA, the CDR3 is TGCGCCAGCAGCTTAGTACCCGGATCTAACTATGGCTACACCTTC. This translates into CASSLVPGSNYGYTF.

This clonotype was detected ten times or more. CDR3 loop: CASSLARRGIEQYF. The CDR3 nucleotides read TGCGCCAGCAGCTTGGCCAGGCGGGGCATAGAGCAGTACTTC. The chain combines TRBV5-1 with TRBJ2-7, with D possibly being TRBD2 (6 bases). CDR1 and CDR2 (germline): SGHRS, YFSETQ. Trimming cost V 0 bases and J 7 bases, with 14 bases left between them. The CDR3 extends over 14 amino acids.

In its sample, this clonotype was seen many times. The chain recombines TRBV20-1 with TRBJ2-7, with TRBD2 matching over 13 bases. V was clipped by 6 bases and J by 4 bases; unmatched bases: 6. The CDR3 loop spans 14 amino acids. Germline V lookup: CDR1 DFQATT, CDR2 SNEGSKA (reference sequence). The CDR3 DNA sequence: TGCAGTGCCCCACCGGGACTAGCGGGATACGAGCAGTACGTC. Translation: CSAPPGLAGYEQYV.

This clonotype was picked up many times. The chain is built from TRBV5-1 and TRBJ2-4; 12 bases line up with TRBD2. The CDR3 is made up of 14 amino acids. The ends lost 6 bases at V and 5 bases at J; junction bases unmatched: 3. The V gene's germline CDR1 is SGHRS and CDR2 YFSETQ. In DNA form, the CDR3 reads TGCGCCAGCAATCTAGCGGGGGGGCAAAACATTCAGTACTTC. This sequence encodes CASNLAGGQNIQYF.

There are many counts of this clonotype. The V gene is TRBV4-3, the J gene TRBJ1-4; 7 bases are shared with TRBD1. Germline CDR1 is LGHNA and CDR2 is YSLEER. V lost 4 bases to trimming and J lost 3 bases; unmatched junction nucleotides: 8. The CDR3 contains 16 residues. The CDR3 nucleotides read TGCGCCAGCAGCCCGTCAGGGGGGTCCCCTAATGAAAAACTGTTTTTT. Translation gives CASSPSGGSPNEKLFF.